The subject of this entry is one T cell receptor (beta chain). What it recognizes is unknown. This entry comes from a study of regulatory T cells in long-lasting Graves disease. Time point in this sample: newly diagnosed GD, antithyroid drugs for less than 3 months. The TCR library was made from RNA that had been extracted from PBMCs in TRIzol. The study's findings and limits: Peripheral blood, not thyroid tissue, was the sole material studied. Compared with new cases, persistent Graves' patients showed reduced TCR diversity. Among samples with persistent disease, TRBV28, TRBJ1-2 and TRBJ2-5 were favored.

CDR3-region Arm-PCR and iRepertoire HTBI primers produced the TCR beta libraries. One entry per CDR3 protein results from TCRdb running MiXCR on the multiplex PCR reads. The top ten hold approximately 12% of the sample, which has 580,000 or so distinct CDR3 sequences, approximately 16% seen once. With 1 base removed from V and 2 bases from J, the gap between germline ends came to 9 bases. The germline V gene has CDR1 MGHRA and CDR2 YSYEKL. The length of the CDR3 is 14 residues. This sample was also put to use in a study of T cells in Graves' hyperthyroidism and ophthalmopathy. That work adds: Most thyroid clonotypes with frequency above 0.001 were detected in blood.

The material sequenced was peripheral blood mononuclear cells (PBMCs), taken at new diagnosis, from a patient treated with antithyroid drugs. This sequence joins TRBV4-1 and TRBJ2-7; the D gene is possibly TRBD1 (6 bases). The sequence derives from a man between 18 and 29 years old with Graves disease. This chain's CDR3 is CASSQVQGPYEQYF. The CDR3 DNA sequence: TGCGCCAGCAGCCAAGTCCAGGGGCCCTACGAGCAGTACTTC.